Here is one T cell receptor beta chain with its context. The antigen is undetermined. Clones were read by immunoSEQ multiplex PCR, and TCRdb kept only the in-frame ones, dropping some. The sample yields approximately 110,000 clones, over 90% seen once. These data originate in a study of cytomegalovirus exposure and HLA in healthy donors. Study overall: According to later analysis, the same platform produced the 110 or so validation and approximately 630 first-cohort repertoires.

Findings and limits, study-wide: Usually a TCR sequence was rare, but some public TCRs were found in many donors. The tendency of first-cohort TCR clusters to co-occur in the 110 or so validation repertoires emerged from a later analysis.

Sequencing was carried out using PBMCs. The TCR originated in a woman between 18 and 30 years old in good health and CMV-seronegative.

The CDR3 reads CASRFSGSYSNEKLFF. CDR3 nucleotides: TGCGCCAGCAGGTTCTCGGGGAGCTACTCTAATGAAAAACTGTTTTTT. The rearrangement uses TRBV5-1 and TRBJ1-4; no firm D call. The CDR3 loop spans 16 amino acids. Per the germline V gene, CDR1 is SGHRS and CDR2 is YFSETQ. V was clipped by 5 bases and J by 3 bases, with 17 bases between them.